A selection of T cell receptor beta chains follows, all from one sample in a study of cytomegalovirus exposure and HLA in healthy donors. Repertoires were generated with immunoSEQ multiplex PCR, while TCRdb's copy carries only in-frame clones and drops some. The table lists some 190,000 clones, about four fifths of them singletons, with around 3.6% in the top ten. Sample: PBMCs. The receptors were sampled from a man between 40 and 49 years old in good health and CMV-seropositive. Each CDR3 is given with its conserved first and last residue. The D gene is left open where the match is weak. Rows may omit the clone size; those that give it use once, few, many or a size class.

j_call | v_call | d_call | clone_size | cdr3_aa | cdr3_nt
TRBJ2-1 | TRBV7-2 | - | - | CASSLALPRQEQFF | TGTGCCAGCAGCTTAGCGCTGCCCCGACAGGAGCAGTTCTTC
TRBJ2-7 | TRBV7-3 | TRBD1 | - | CASSPTGGHEQYF | TGTGCCAGCAGCCCTACAGGGGGGCACGAGCAGTACTTC
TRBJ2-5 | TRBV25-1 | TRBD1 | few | CASSAPGTGAGETQYF | TGTGCCAGCAGTGCCCCGGGGACAGGGGCCGGAGAGACCCAGTACTTC
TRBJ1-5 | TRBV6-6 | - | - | CASSYLGGNSNQPQHF | TGTGCCAGCAGTTACTTGGGGGGGAATAGCAATCAGCCCCAGCATTTT
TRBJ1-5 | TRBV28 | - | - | CASSLFSNQPQHF | TGTGCCAGCAGTTTATTTTCGAATCAGCCCCAGCATTTT
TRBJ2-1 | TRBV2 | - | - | CASKAASSYNEQFF | TGTGCCAGCAAAGCGGCAAGCTCCTACAATGAGCAGTTCTTC
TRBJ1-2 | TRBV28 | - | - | CASSFGDRISPNYGYTF | TGTGCCAGCAGTTTCGGCGACAGGATAAGCCCTAACTATGGCTACACCTTC
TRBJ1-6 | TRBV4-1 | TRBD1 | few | CASSQEGQNNSPLHF | TGCGCCAGCAGCCAAGAGGGACAGAATAATTCACCCCTCCACTTT
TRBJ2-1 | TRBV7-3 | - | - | CASSLSGRNEQFF | TGTGCCAGCAGCCTGAGTGGCAGGAATGAGCAGTTCTTC
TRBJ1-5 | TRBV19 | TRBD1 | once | CASSIVQGGNQPQHF | TGTGCCAGTAGTATAGTGCAGGGGGGAAATCAGCCCCAGCATTTT
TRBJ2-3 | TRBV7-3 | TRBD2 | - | CASSLNSGGNGDTQYF | TGTGCCAGCAGCTTAAATAGCGGGGGGAACGGAGATACGCAGTATTTT